This T cell receptor beta chain was captured by sequencing in a study of molecular identifiers for immune sequencing clone quantification. Study information: RNA, taken in replicates from roughly 21,000 or 96,000 naive CD8 cells, was split five ways, with four sequenced. The study, taken as a whole, reports: Identical barcode-sharing TCR molecules could lead to underestimated sizes for highly expanded clones.

Regarding this clonotype: The antigen is unknown.

CDR3 length: 15 residues. Trimming left V 8 bases short and J 7 bases short, with 21 bases between. Germline lookup yields CDR1 SGDLS and CDR2 YYNGEE. Making the bulk TCR libraries relied on previously described methods and listed TCR primers. TCRdb reprocessed the PCR reads with MiXCR, giving one entry per CDR3 protein. This sample has hundreds of thousands of distinct CDR3 sequences, with less than 30% found just once. This clonotype originated in a human donor in good health. Some libraries in this study had Jurkat cell RNA spiked in. Sequenced material: naive CD8+ T cells from blood, with Jurkat cell RNA spiked in. Subset specified: FACS-sorted CD8+CD4-CCR7+CD45RA+ naive T cells. The chain is built from TRBV9 and TRBJ2-2, with D hard to call. The CDR3: CASNPEPGSFGELFF. The CDR3 DNA follows: TGTGCCAGTAACCCCGAACCAGGAAGTTTCGGGGAGCTGTTTTTT.